Listed below are T cell receptor beta chains from one sample, sequenced in a study of metastatic and nonmetastatic thyroid tumors. TCRdb re-called clones via MiXCR from the PCR reads. The sample contains almost 85,000 clones, approximately 12% of which appear only once. Sequenced input: tumor tissue. The source is a female donor with papillary thyroid cancer or a benign thyroid nodule (not recorded which). Some clones in this sample may be carry-over from other donors' samples. CDR3s include the opening cysteine and the closing phenylalanine or tryptophan. A D gene is named only where the DNA matches it firmly. The size field is filled for only some rows; it gives once, few, many or a size class.

j_call clone_size v_call d_call cdr3_nt cdr3_aa
TRBJ2-3 many TRBV7-2 TRBD2 TGTGCCAGCAGCGCACTAGCGGGAGGCGGCACAGATACGCAGTATTTT CASSALAGGGTDTQYF
TRBJ2-7 many TRBV20-1 . TGCAGGCCGTTTCGGCGGGACTCCTACGAGCAGTACTTC CRPFRRDSYEQYF
TRBJ1-2 many TRBV6-2/TRBV6-3 TRBD1 TGTGCCAGCAACAAGGACAGGACAAACTATGGCTACACCTTC CASNKDRTNYGYTF
TRBJ2-2 many TRBV25-1 . TGTGCCGGTCGACTTTCCGGGACCGGGTTCTCCGGGGAGCTGTTTTTT CAGRLSGTGFSGELFF
TRBJ2-4 . TRBV28 TRBD2 TGTGCCAGCAGTTGCCCCGGGGGGGAAACCATTCAGTACTTC CASSCPGGETIQYF
TRBJ2-1 many TRBV12-3/TRBV12-4 . TGTGCCAGCAGTTTGGACGCTAGGGATGAGCAGTTCTTC CASSLDARDEQFF
TRBJ2-7 many TRBV9 TRBD1 TGTGCCAGCAGCGTTCAAGGGACAGGGGGTTCCTACGAGCAGTACTTC CASSVQGTGGSYEQYF
TRBJ2-7 . TRBV7-6 . TGTGCCAGCAGAGACTACGAGGGATCCTACGAGCTGTACTTC CASRDYEGSYELYF
TRBJ1-3 many TRBV20-1 . TGCAGTGCTAGACCCGCCAGAAACACCATATATTTT CSARPARNTIYF
TRBJ1-2 many TRBV2 TRBD1 TGTGCCAGCCAGGGGGCGACGGGTATAGCTAACTATGGCTACACCTTC CASQGATGIANYGYTF
TRBJ1-1 . TRBV20-1 . TGCAGTGCTAGTATCGGGGAATGGGTCACTGAAGCTTTCTTT CSASIGEWVTEAFF
TRBJ1-2 many TRBV20-1 . TGCAGTGCTACGCAGGGAGGTTCCAACTATGGCTACACCTTC CSATQGGSNYGYTF
TRBJ1-5 many TRBV28 TRBD1 TGTGCCAGCAGTATGGACAGGGATCAGCCCCAGCATTTT CASSMDRDQPQHF
TRBJ2-1 many TRBV27 . TGTGCCAGCAGTTTCGCAGGGGGGTTTAATGAGCAGTTCTTC CASSFAGGFNEQFF
TRBJ2-3 many TRBV20-1 TRBD2 TGCAGTGCGCGGGGGGGGCCCACAGATACGCAGTATTTT CSARGGPTDTQYF
TRBJ2-3 many TRBV6-5 TRBD2 TGTGCCAGCAGTTACTCGATGGCTAGCGGGAGTTCGGATACGCAGTATTTT CASSYSMASGSSDTQYF
TRBJ1-5 . TRBV6-1 . TGTGCCAGCAGCTTCGCATTGGGGGAAGGCAATCAGCCACAGCATTTT CASSFALGEGNQPQHF
TRBJ2-1 few TRBV27 . TGTGCCAGCAGTCACGACCACGTCGGTGCGAGTAATGAGCAGTTCTTC CASSHDHVGASNEQFF
TRBJ2-7 few TRBV12-5 . TGTGCTAGTCAAAGGTTTCTGTTGGGCCAGCCTAGCTCCTACGAGCAGTACTTC CASQRFLLGQPSSYEQYF
TRBJ2-1 many TRBV11-2 TRBD2 TGTGCCAGCAGCCGTACTTTAGCGGGCGTGAACAATGAGCAGTTCTTC CASSRTLAGVNNEQFF
TRBJ2-2 many TRBV6-2/TRBV6-3 TRBD2 TGTGCCAGCAGTTTCCCGACTAGCGGGAGCACCGGGGAGCTGTTTTTT CASSFPTSGSTGELFF
TRBJ2-1 many TRBV20-1 . TGCAGTGCTAGATCCGGACTATCCTCTGATGAGCAGTTCTTC CSARSGLSSDEQFF
TRBJ1-1 many TRBV5-1 . TGCGCCAGCCGCGGGGGGTCAAACACTGAAGCTTTCTTT CASRGGSNTEAFF
TRBJ2-5 many TRBV6-1 . TGTGCCAGCAGTGAAGAGATAGGACCCCGTGGGACCCAGTACTTC CASSEEIGPRGTQYF
TRBJ2-7 many TRBV6-1 TRBD1 TGTGCCAGCAGTTTCCTCCGGGACAGGGGGTCCCCGGGGGAGCAGTACTTC CASSFLRDRGSPGEQYF